The 21 T cell receptor beta chains presented below share a single source sample, sequenced in a study of T cell repertoires in cytomegalovirus infection. Which antigens these TCRs recognize remains unknown. TCRdb ran MiXCR on the reads and lists one entry per CDR3 protein. The data hold approximately 990,000 distinct CDR3 sequences, with more than 25% observed a single time. The sample here was cultured CD8+ T cells from PBMCs, taken from culture after CMV antigen stimulation. The receptors shown here come from a human donor in good health (CMV status not recorded). Some clones in this sample may be carry-over from other donors' samples.

This clonotype was found once. The gene calls are TRBV6-6 and TRBJ1-1; no firm D call. CDR3 size: 17 residues. Germline CDR1 and CDR2: MNHNY and SVGAGI (reference sequence). Trimming cost V 6 bases and J 0 bases, with 20 bases left between them. CDR3 bases: TGTGCCAGCAGCCAGATCGGGGATCCTCCACTGAACACTGAAGCTTTCTTT. Encoded protein: CASSQIGDPPLNTEAFF.

This clonotype was seen a handful of times. V and J are TRBV19 and TRBJ1-6; D possibly corresponds to TRBD1 (6 bases). This CDR3 has 14 residues. Trimming shortened V by 3 bases and J by 8 bases, and 11 bases separated the two germline ends. Germline CDR1 reads LNHDA; CDR2 reads SQIVND (reference sequence). The DNA for the CDR3 is TGTGCCAGTAGTATGGACAGCCTTTATTCACCCCTCCACTTT. Protein product: CASSMDSLYSPLHF. Full variable domain (outside the CDR3, taken from reference TRBV19 and TRBJ1-6): DGGITQSPKYLFRKEGQNVTLSCEQNLNHDAMYWYRQDPGQGLRLIYYSQIVNDFQKGDIAEGYSVSREKKESFPLTVTSAQKNPTAFYLCASSMDSLYSPLHFGNGTRLTVT.

This clonotype has more than one count but fewer than ten. V gene TRBV15 combines with J gene TRBJ2-1, with TRBD1 identical over 8 bases. The CDR3 covers 16 residues. Germline V gene lookup returns CDR1 LNHNV and CDR2 YYDKDF (reference sequence). The trim removed 0 bases at V and 4 bases at J, leaving 5 bases unmatched. The DNA of the CDR3 is TGTGCCACCAGCAGAGACGCAGGGGGCCTATACAATGAGCAGTTCTTC. It translates to CATSRDAGGLYNEQFF.

The chain carries TRBV7-6 and TRBJ1-6; possible D gene TRBD1, 6 bases. Germline lookup yields CDR1 SGHVS and CDR2 FNYEAQ. The CDR3 totals 18 residues. V lost 1 base, J lost 0 bases, and 13 bases lay in between. CDR3 sequence: CASSLGYRVDSYNSPLHF. The CDR3 DNA follows: TGTGCCAGCAGCTTAGGTTACAGGGTAGACTCCTATAATTCACCCCTCCACTTT.

V and J are TRBV5-1 and TRBJ1-1; 9 positions agree with TRBD1. Germline assignment: CDR1 SGHRS and CDR2 YFSETQ. CDR3 size: 19 residues. J was trimmed by 3 bases and V by 6 bases; bases with no gene match: 21. The CDR3 DNA follows: TGCGCCAGCAACGGACAGGGGCCCTATAAACTAGAGAGGGACACTGAAGCTTTCTTT. Protein sequence: CASNGQGPYKLERDTEAFF.

V gene TRBV4-1 combines with J gene TRBJ2-3; 7 bases align to TRBD2. The CDR3 has 15 residues. Trimming took 0 bases from V and 5 from J; bases not matched to a gene: 5. Germline V gene lookup returns CDR1 MGHRA and CDR2 YSYEKL. CDR3 amino acids: CASSQDGEGGDTQYF. The CDR3 DNA follows: TGCGCCAGCAGCCAAGATGGGGAGGGCGGAGATACGCAGTATTTT.

The sample holds many counts of this clonotype. CDR3 in DNA: TGTGCCAGCAGCTTAGTTATAGCAAGGACACGACGGAATGAGCAGTTCTTC. Protein: CASSLVIARTRRNEQFF. This chain connects TRBV7-6 to TRBJ2-1, with D possibly TRBD1 on 5 matching bases. Per the germline V gene, CDR1 is SGHVS and CDR2 is FNYEAQ. This CDR3 has 17 residues. V was trimmed by 1 base and J by 7 bases, leaving 20 bases between them.

This clonotype occurred many times. The chain employs TRBV5-6 and TRBJ2-6, with D perhaps TRBD2 (6 bases). This CDR3 has 16 residues. V gave up 0 bases and J gave up 3 bases, with 10 bases separating them. In germline, CDR1 is SGHDT, CDR2 YYEEEE. CDR3 amino acids: CASSLAGGSGANVLTF. CDR3 sequence (DNA): TGTGCCAGCAGCTTGGCCGGAGGGAGTGGGGCCAACGTCCTGACTTTC.

This sequence joins TRBV7-6 and TRBJ2-6, with a possible D match to TRBD1 (5 bases). Germline V CDR1 and CDR2: SGHVS, FNYEAQ. CDR3 length equals 17 residues. The V end was cut by 2 bases, the J end by 0 bases, with 11 bases between. The chain's CDR3 is CASSLFQGGSGANVLTF. The CDR3 bases are TGTGCCAGCAGCTTATTCCAGGGTGGCTCTGGGGCCAACGTCCTGACTTTC.

The J gene is TRBJ1-1, the V gene TRBV4-3; D unresolved. This CDR3 comprises 13 residues. Germline CDR1 is LGHNA and CDR2 is YSLEER. V was trimmed by 5 bases and J by 5 bases, leaving 12 bases between them. This CDR3 reads CASSGVVGTEAFF. CDR3 in DNA: TGCGCCAGCAGCGGCGTGGTTGGGACTGAAGCTTTCTTT.

This clonotype has a count of ten or more. The genes are TRBV6-1 and TRBJ2-7; 7 positions agree with TRBD1. Losses at the gene ends were 5 bases for V and 2 bases for J; bases not matched to a gene: 15. Germline loops: CDR1 MNHNS, CDR2 SASEGT. The CDR3 extends over 17 amino acids. The CDR3 sequence: CASSHRKPGQITYEQYF. For the CDR3, the DNA is TGTGCCAGCAGTCATCGGAAGCCGGGACAGATAACCTACGAGCAGTACTTC.

This clonotype appeared a few times. The chain joins TRBV7-9 to TRBJ1-5; D may be TRBD1 (6 bases). CDR3 length equals 14 residues. V dropped 1 base and J dropped 7 bases, with 11 bases sitting between them. Germline lookup yields CDR1 SEHNR and CDR2 FQNEAQ (reference sequence). The CDR3 region is CASSLESGVQPQHF. The CDR3 nucleotides read TGTGCCAGCAGCTTAGAATCAGGGGTCCAGCCCCAGCATTTT.

The genes are TRBV7-9 and TRBJ1-5, with D maybe TRBD1 (5 bases). The germline gives CDR1 SEHNR, CDR2 FQNEAQ (reference sequence). The CDR3 length is 17 residues. The ends were cut back, 5 bases at V and 4 bases at J, with 21 bases in the middle. CDR3 nucleotide sequence: TGTGCCAGCAGCCCAGCAAGCCGGCAGGGTAGGAATCAGCCCCAGCATTTT. Protein sequence: CASSPASRQGRNQPQHF.

This clonotype was recorded a few times. This sequence joins TRBV9 and TRBJ2-2, with TRBD2 identical over 10 bases. Germline CDR1 is SGDLS and CDR2 is YYNGEE. V was clipped by 2 bases and J by 7 bases; unmatched bases: 8. This CDR3 is 16 amino acids long. CDR3 region: CASSVFTSGVNGELFF. The CDR3 nucleotides read TGTGCCAGCAGCGTGTTCACTAGCGGGGTGAACGGGGAGCTGTTTTTT.

The rearrangement joins TRBV7-6 to TRBJ2-1; 10 nucleotides match TRBD1. This CDR3 has 16 residues. CDR1 and CDR2 (germline): SGHVS, FNYEAQ. Germline trimming cut 5 bases from V and 4 bases from J; bases unmatched to any gene: 8. The CDR3 loop is CASSVTQDRGYNEQFF. The CDR3 nucleotides read TGTGCCAGCAGCGTAACGCAGGACAGGGGGTACAATGAGCAGTTCTTC.

This clonotype was observed at least ten times. V usage is TRBV7-6 and J usage is TRBJ2-1; 9 nucleotides align to TRBD2. Trimming took 1 base from V and 8 from J; bases not matched to a gene: 6. Germline CDR1 SGHVS, CDR2 FNYEAQ. There are 15 residues in the CDR3. Here the CDR3 reads CASSLVAGVKDEQFF. The CDR3 nucleotides are TGTGCCAGCAGCTTAGTAGCGGGGGTTAAGGATGAGCAGTTCTTC.

The chain employs TRBV6-5 and TRBJ2-2; D possibly matches TRBD1 or TRBD2 (5 bases each). The CDR3 runs to 17 residues. Looked up from germline, CDR1 is MNHEY and CDR2 is SVGAGI. Trimming pared 4 bases from V and 2 bases from J, leaving 17 bases between. This chain's CDR3 is CASSLFSGTVNTGELFF. For the CDR3, the DNA is TGTGCCAGCAGTTTATTCTCGGGGACCGTTAACACCGGGGAGCTGTTTTTT.

This clonotype has a handful of counts. The genes are TRBV6-2 or TRBV6-3 and TRBJ1-1; 8 bases line up with TRBD1. Germline V gene sequence: CDR1 MNHEY, CDR2 SVGEGT. V dropped 2 bases and J dropped 4; count of bases not matched to a gene: 6. The CDR3 sequence is 15 residues long. The CDR3 DNA reads as TGTGCCAGCAGTTACGTCCGGACAGGGTCCACTGAAGCTTTCTTT. This encodes CASSYVRTGSTEAFF.

CDR3 sequence: CASSSLGQLGETKLIGTNEKLFF. CDR3 nucleotide sequence: TGTGCCAGCAGTTCTTTAGGACAGTTGGGGGAAACAAAACTAATAGGGACTAATGAAAAACTGTTTTTT. The chain uses TRBV27 and TRBJ1-4; D might be TRBD1 (6 bases). In germline, CDR1 is MNHEY, CDR2 SMNVEV (reference sequence). The CDR3 extends over 23 amino acids. Trimming pared 4 bases from V and 2 bases from J, leaving 35 bases between.

The chain employs TRBV18 and TRBJ2-2; 11 nucleotides agree with TRBD1. CDR1 KGHSH and CDR2 LQKENI come from the germline V gene. The CDR3 sequence is 18 residues long. V was clipped by 0 bases and J by 5 bases; unmatched bases: 8. The CDR3 DNA reads TGTGCCAGCTCACCACCAGGACAGGGGGCTTTGTTAACCGGGGAGCTGTTTTTT. Encoded protein: CASSPPGQGALLTGELFF.

There are many counts of this clonotype. V and J are TRBV12-3 or TRBV12-4 and TRBJ2-1; a possible D gene is TRBD1 (5 bases). The length of the CDR3 is 13 residues. Trimming stripped 5 bases from V and 6 bases from J, with 11 bases between. CDR3 in amino acids: CASSPTGRNEQFF. CDR3 bases: TGTGCCAGCAGTCCCACAGGTCGCAATGAGCAGTTCTTC.